The TCR beta chain under discussion was sequenced for a study of regulatory T cells in long-lasting Graves disease. Study in general: It was over 5 years of antithyroid drugs, with positive TSH receptor antibodies, that meant persistent Graves' disease.

This clonotype was seen at least ten times. What it binds is not known. Germline lookup yields CDR1 MNHGY and CDR2 SVAAGI. With 3 bases removed from V and 4 bases from J, the gap between germline ends came to 12 bases. The CDR3 is 15 amino acids. Time point given: persistent/refractory GD, antithyroid drugs over 5 years with positive TRAb. PBMC RNA was the source of the TCR library. American Thyroid Association guidelines served as the basis for diagnosing Graves' disease. Whole-study results and caveats: Patients with persistent Graves' had lower TCR diversity than newly diagnosed patients. Among the persistent patients, roughly 2,500 public clonotypes were shared, more than the roughly 900 shared among new patients.

Arm-PCR of CDR3 regions and iRepertoire HTBI primers were the basis on which TCR beta libraries were built. TCRdb fed the multiplex PCR reads into MiXCR, producing one record per CDR3 protein. Here the sample spans 450,000 or so distinct CDR3 sequences, roughly 20% being singletons. This clonotype originated in a female donor with Graves disease. This rearrangement joins TRBV6-9 to TRBJ2-2; D is possibly TRBD2 (5 bases). The sequencing here drew on peripheral blood mononuclear cells (PBMCs), taken when the disease was refractory, from a patient treated with antithyroid drugs. The CDR3 bases are TGTGCCAGCAGTTACGAACTAGTGGGCACCGGGGAGCTGTTTTTT. Amino acid sequence: CASSYELVGTGELFF.